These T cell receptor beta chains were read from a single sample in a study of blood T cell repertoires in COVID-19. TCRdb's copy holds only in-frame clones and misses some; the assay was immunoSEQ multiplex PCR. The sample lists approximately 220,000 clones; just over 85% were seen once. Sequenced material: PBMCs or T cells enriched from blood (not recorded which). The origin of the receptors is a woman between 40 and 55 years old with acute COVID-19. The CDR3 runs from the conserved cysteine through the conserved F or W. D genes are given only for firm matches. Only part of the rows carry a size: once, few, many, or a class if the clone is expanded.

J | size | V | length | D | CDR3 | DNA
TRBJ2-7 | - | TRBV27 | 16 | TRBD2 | CASSPTSGELSYEQYF | TGTGCCAGCAGTCCAACTAGCGGGGAACTCTCCTACGAGCAGTACTTC
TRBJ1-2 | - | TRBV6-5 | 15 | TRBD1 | CASSYTKQGAKGYTF | TGTGCCAGCAGTTACACAAAACAGGGGGCGAAGGGCTACACCTTC
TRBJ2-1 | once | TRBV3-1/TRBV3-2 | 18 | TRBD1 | CASSQDAAGTGAYNEQFF | TGTGCCAGCAGCCAAGATGCGGCGGGGACAGGCGCCTACAATGAGCAGTTCTTC
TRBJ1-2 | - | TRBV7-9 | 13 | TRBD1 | CASSLGQGGGYTF | TGTGCCAGCAGCCTCGGACAGGGTGGTGGCTACACCTTC
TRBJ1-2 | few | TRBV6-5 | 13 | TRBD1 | CASTQGEDYGYTF | TGTGCCAGCACACAGGGGGAGGACTATGGCTACACCTTC
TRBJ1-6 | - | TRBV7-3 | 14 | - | CASSLSRYNSPLHF | TGTGCCAGCAGCTTAAGTCGGTATAATTCACCCCTCCACTTT
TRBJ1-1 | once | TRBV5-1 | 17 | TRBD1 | CASSLGITGTGGTEAFF | TGCGCCAGCAGCTTGGGCATAACCGGGACAGGGGGGACTGAAGCTTTCTTT
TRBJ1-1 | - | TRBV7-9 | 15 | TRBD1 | CASSPGGTGVTEAFF | TGTGCCAGCAGCCCAGGGGGGACAGGGGTAACTGAAGCTTTCTTT
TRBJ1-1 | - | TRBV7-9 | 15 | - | CASSSTQGVNTEAFF | TGTGCCAGCAGCTCTACACAGGGAGTAAACACTGAAGCTTTCTTT
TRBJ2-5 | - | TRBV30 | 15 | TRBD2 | CAWSPGLAGVETQYF | TGTGCCTGGAGTCCGGGACTAGCGGGGGTGGAGACCCAGTACTTC
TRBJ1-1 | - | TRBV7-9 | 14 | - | CASSLGGGGTEAFF | TGTGCCAGCAGCTTAGGGGGCGGGGGCACTGAAGCTTTCTTT
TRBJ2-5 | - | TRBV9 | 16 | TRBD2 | CASSVGTSGGQETQYF | TGTGCCAGCAGCGTAGGGACTAGCGGGGGGCAAGAGACCCAGTACTTC
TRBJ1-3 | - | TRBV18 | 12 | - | CASSEQGNTIYF | TGTGCCAGCTCAGAACAGGGAAACACCATATATTTT